This T cell receptor (beta chain) derives from a study of technical replicates of blood from several donors. TCRdb keeps only in-frame clones here, not all; method: immunoSEQ multiplex PCR. The repertoire holds about 80,000 clones, with about 91% as singletons. From germline, CDR1 is SGHTA and CDR2 FQGTGA. The CDR3 has 16 residues. With 2 bases removed from V and 1 base from J, the gap between germline ends came to 12 bases. The receptor was isolated from a human donor in good health. Sequencing was carried out using T cells isolated from PBMCs. The chain links TRBV7-3 to TRBJ2-1; D perhaps matches TRBD2 (6 bases). DNA of the CDR3: TGTGCCAGCAGCTTAGCAACGGGAGAGTCCTACAATGAGCAGTTCTTC. Translating gives CASSLATGESYNEQFF. Looking up the rest from reference TRBV7-3 and TRBJ2-1 gives the full variable domain: GAGVSQTPSNKVTEKGKYVELRCDPISGHTALYWYRQSLGQGPEFLIYFQGTGAADDSGLPNDRFFAVRPEGSVSTLKIQRTERGDSAVYLCASSLATGESYNEQFFGPGTRLTVL.